The clone carrying this T cell receptor beta chain was counted a single time. What it binds is unknown. This entry comes from a study of cytomegalovirus exposure and HLA in healthy donors. Study conclusions and caveats: Investigators reported under 200 TCR beta chains as tied to cytomegalovirus. With high specificity and sensitivity, the classifier reportedly diagnosed cytomegalovirus status. It was found in a later analysis that first-cohort TCR clusters tended to co-occur in the 100 to 150 validation repertoires. A few CMV-associated chains were confirmed in vitro to be specific for CMV antigens.

Generated by immunoSEQ multiplex PCR, the TCRdb table keeps only in-frame clones and is missing some. Altogether around 300,000 clones are present, roughly 87% being singletons, with the ten largest covering around 0.88%. The receptor was derived from a man aged 25-40 years in good health and CMV-seronegative. The specimen was PBMCs.

CDR3 residues: CASSSGNRLAGTDTQYF. CDR3 sequence (DNA): TGTGCCAGCAGCTCAGGTAATCGACTAGCGGGCACAGATACGCAGTATTTT. The chain uses TRBV13 and TRBJ2-3; 9 bases map to TRBD2. The CDR3 has 17 amino acids. The germline CDR1 and CDR2 sequences are PRHDT and FYEKMQ (reference sequence). The trim removed 4 bases at V and 1 base at J, leaving 9 bases unmatched.